The rows below give T cell receptor beta chains drawn from one sample of a study of blood T cells in healthy people across ages. One entry per CDR3 protein results from TCRdb running MiXCR on the 5' RACE reads. The sample shows 540,000 or so distinct CDR3 sequences, 40% to 50% of them seen only once. The source material was blood. These receptors all stem from a man aged 80 or over in good health. CDR3s include the opening cysteine and the closing phenylalanine or tryptophan. A D gene is named only where the DNA matches it firmly. Clone size is not always given. Where it is, it says once, few, many or a class for expanded clones.

. | TRBJ2-6 | TRBV6-6 | 17 | many | CASSYSLLKSGANVLTF | TGTGCCAGCAGTTACTCGCTCCTTAAGTCTGGGGCCAACGTCCTGACTTTC
. | TRBJ2-7 | TRBV12-3/TRBV12-4 | 14 | . | CASSFSGTHYEQYF | TGTGCCAGCAGTTTTTCCGGGACACACTACGAGCAGTACTTC
. | TRBJ2-5 | TRBV4-1 | 14 | few | CASSQGTFQETQYF | TGCGCCAGCAGCCAAGGAACCTTCCAAGAGACCCAGTACTTC
TRBD1 | TRBJ2-3 | TRBV28 | 15 | . | CASSPGTGYTDTQYF | TGTGCCAGCAGTCCCGGGACAGGGTACACAGATACGCAGTATTTT
. | TRBJ2-1 | TRBV9 | 14 | many | CASSVEAGRNEQFF | TGTGCCAGCAGCGTAGAGGCGGGTCGCAATGAGCAGTTCTTC
TRBD2 | TRBJ2-7 | TRBV12-3/TRBV12-4 | 15 | few | CASSLILAGVGEQYF | TGTGCCAGCAGTTTAATACTAGCGGGGGTCGGGGAGCAGTACTTC
. | TRBJ2-3 | TRBV4-1 | 16 | . | CATARAEGLNTDTRYF | TGCGCCACAGCAAGGGCGGAAGGATTAAACACAGATACGCGGTATTTT
TRBD1 | TRBJ1-6 | TRBV4-1 | 16 | . | CASSQIQGSYNSPLHF | TGCGCCAGCAGCCAGATACAGGGGTCCTATAATTCACCCCTCCACTTT
. | TRBJ1-2 | TRBV28 | 12 | . | CAGKQGQAGYTF | TGTGCCGGAAAACAGGGCCAGGCTGGCTACACCTTC
. | TRBJ1-5 | TRBV7-2 | 18 | . | CASSLDSGLGQGSQPQHF | TGTGCCAGCAGCTTAGATAGTGGGCTTGGTCAGGGCAGTCAGCCCCAGCATTTT
TRBD1 | TRBJ2-1 | TRBV13 | 15 | . | CASSLTGGVRNEQFF | TGTGCCAGCAGCTTGACAGGGGGCGTTAGGAATGAGCAGTTCTTC
. | TRBJ2-5 | TRBV20-1 | 14 | few | CSARGEKAAETQYF | TGCAGTGCTAGAGGGGAAAAGGCGGCAGAGACCCAGTACTTC
. | TRBJ2-7 | TRBV6-5 | 12 | many | CASADGVYEQYF | TGTGCCAGCGCAGACGGAGTCTACGAGCAGTACTTC
TRBD1 | TRBJ2-1 | TRBV20-1 | 14 | . | CSAQTGQGVGEQFF | TGCAGTGCCCAGACGGGACAGGGGGTTGGTGAGCAGTTCTTC
. | TRBJ2-7 | TRBV4-3 | 16 | . | CASSQVGGGLTYEQYF | TGCGCCAGCAGCCAAGTAGGAGGGGGCTTAACCTACGAGCAGTACTTC
. | TRBJ2-1 | TRBV27 | 16 | . | CASSPRPPSSYNEQFF | TGTGCCAGCAGTCCGAGGCCACCGAGCTCCTACAATGAGCAGTTCTTC
TRBD1 | TRBJ2-7 | TRBV10-3 | 14 | . | CAIRRGQGGGEQYF | TGTGCCATCAGGCGTGGACAGGGGGGCGGCGAGCAGTACTTC
TRBD2 | TRBJ2-5 | TRBV12-3/TRBV12-4 | 14 | . | CASTSGDYQETQYF | TGTGCCAGCACTAGCGGGGATTACCAAGAGACCCAGTACTTC
. | TRBJ2-5 | TRBV15 | 14 | . | CATSRDQFLETQYF | TGTGCCACCAGCAGAGATCAGTTTTTGGAGACCCAGTACTTC
TRBD1 | TRBJ1-2 | TRBV28 | 17 | . | CASRRRVGQGKDYGYTF | TGTGCCAGCAGAAGGAGGGTAGGACAGGGGAAGGACTATGGCTACACCTTC
. | TRBJ2-7 | TRBV28 | 14 | . | CASSRFDRYGEQYF | TGTGCCAGCAGCCGTTTCGACAGGTACGGCGAGCAGTACTTC
. | TRBJ1-1 | TRBV20-1 | 15 | . | CSARVSLPMNTEAFF | TGCAGTGCTAGAGTGTCCCTGCCTATGAACACTGAAGCTTTCTTT
TRBD2 | TRBJ2-3 | TRBV20-1 | 15 | . | CSARLAGDSTDTQYF | TGCAGTGCGAGACTAGCGGGAGATAGCACAGATACGCAGTATTTT
. | TRBJ1-4 | TRBV2 | 14 | . | CASITDPRGEKLFF | TGTGCCAGCATTACGGACCCTCGGGGTGAAAAACTGTTTTTT
. | TRBJ2-1 | TRBV18 | 13 | . | CASSPQVSNEQFF | TGTGCCAGCTCACCTCAGGTCAGCAATGAGCAGTTCTTC
. | TRBJ2-1 | TRBV20-1 | 20 | . | CSVHGAHGNPGRDSYNEQFF | TGCAGTGTCCACGGCGCCCACGGCAACCCGGGACGGGACTCCTACAATGAGCAGTTCTTC
TRBD1 | TRBJ2-7 | TRBV9 | 14 | few | CASSKGQNLYEQYF | TGTGCCAGCAGCAAGGGACAGAATCTATACGAGCAGTACTTC
TRBD2 | TRBJ2-3 | TRBV5-4 | 16 | . | CASSSLAGGPADTQYF | TGTGCCAGCAGCTCCCTAGCGGGAGGGCCCGCAGATACGCAGTATTTT
TRBD1 | TRBJ2-5 | TRBV28 | 14 | . | CASVNGGQGGTQYF | TGTGCCAGCGTCAATGGTGGACAGGGTGGGACCCAGTACTTC
. | TRBJ1-4 | TRBV7-9 | 15 | . | CASSPTGTIGEKLFF | TGTGCCAGCAGCCCTACAGGGACTATAGGTGAAAAACTGTTTTTT